The 11 T cell receptor beta chains below were found in one sample sequenced in a study of cytomegalovirus exposure and HLA in healthy donors. With 60 Vbeta and 13 Jbeta primers, the PCR was carried out. Sequencing was performed with immunoSEQ multiplex PCR; in TCRdb, only in-frame clones are kept and a portion is missing. Among roughly 110,000 clones listed, 70% to 85% were seen once. Sequenced: PBMCs. Source of these receptors: a boy younger than 18 in good health and CMV-seronegative.

The chain employs TRBV6-6 and TRBJ1-1; TRBD1 is a possible D gene (6 bases). Germline V gene sequence: CDR1 MNHNY, CDR2 SVGAGI (reference sequence). The length of the CDR3 is 13 residues. Between the trimmed V and J ends, which lost 3 bases and 4 bases, there was a span of 9 bases. The CDR3 loop reads CASSYVRGTEAFF. Written as DNA, the CDR3 is TGTGCCAGCAGTTATGTCAGGGGCACTGAAGCTTTCTTT.

The chain carries TRBV6-5 and TRBJ2-3; D is unclear. This CDR3 is 14 amino acids long. V was trimmed by 7 bases and J by 2 bases, leaving 13 bases between them. The V gene's germline CDR1 is MNHEY and CDR2 SVGAGI. The CDR3 DNA follows: TGTGCCAGCACCCCGGGTCCACACACAGATACGCAGTATTTT. Protein sequence: CASTPGPHTDTQYF.

The chain combines TRBV7-6 with TRBJ2-7, with 7 bases lining up with TRBD1. Per the germline V gene, CDR1 is SGHVS and CDR2 is FNYEAQ. The CDR3 has 14 residues. V was pared by 1 base and J by 6 bases, with 6 bases of the junction left unmatched. The DNA for the CDR3 is TGTGCCAGCAGCTTAGAACTAGAGGGGGCCGAGCAGTACTTC. It is translated as CASSLELEGAEQYF.

The chain uses TRBV15 and TRBJ2-1; 16 bases line up with TRBD2. The CDR3 loop spans 21 amino acids. J gave up 4 bases and V 0 bases, and 12 bases lay outside the gene matches. From germline, CDR1 is LNHNV and CDR2 YYDKDF (reference sequence). The CDR3 DNA reads TGTGCCACCAGCAGAGATCCGCGGGGGACTAGCGGGAGGGCTTATTACAATGAGCAGTTCTTC. Residues: CATSRDPRGTSGRAYYNEQFF.

The V gene is TRBV5-6, the J gene TRBJ2-5; a possible D gene is TRBD1 (7 bases). Trimming shortened V by 0 bases and J by 7 bases, and 13 bases separated the two germline ends. The V gene's germline CDR1 is SGHDT and CDR2 YYEEEE. This CDR3 contains 14 residues. The CDR3 sequence is CASSLVAGGTTQYF. For the CDR3, the DNA is TGTGCCAGCAGCTTGGTGGCAGGGGGGACGACCCAGTACTTC.

The chain combines TRBV10-3 with TRBJ1-3, with a tentative D call TRBD1 (5 bases). Per germline, CDR1 ENHRY and CDR2 SYGVKD. The ends were cut back, 8 bases at V and 3 bases at J, with 17 bases in the middle. The length of the CDR3 is 15 residues. The CDR3 coding sequence is TGTGCCATCGGGGCGTCCGGGGGTCTTGGAAACACCATATATTTT. This encodes CAIGASGGLGNTIYF.

The V gene is TRBV5-4, the J gene TRBJ1-6; 10 bases are a match to TRBD1. V dropped 3 bases and J dropped 7; count of bases not matched to a gene: 1. Germline V lookup: CDR1 SGHNT, CDR2 YYREEE (reference sequence). This CDR3 has 14 residues. CDR3 protein: CASSSDRGNSPLHF. In nucleotides, the CDR3 is TGTGCCAGCAGCTCGGACAGGGGGAATTCACCCCTCCACTTT. Supplemented by reference TRBV5-4 and TRBJ1-6, the full variable domain reads ETGVTQSPTHLIKTRGQQVTLRCSSQSGHNTVSWYQQALGQGPQFIFQYYREEENGRGNFPPRFSGLQFPNYSSELNVNALELDDSALYLCASSSDRGNSPLHFGNGTRLTVT.

The chain couples TRBV6-6 to TRBJ1-5; 8 nucleotides match TRBD1. V trimming: 6 bases; J trimming: 7 bases; junction bases outside the gene matches: 8. The CDR3 runs to 14 residues. The V gene's germline CDR1 is MNHNY and CDR2 SVGAGI (reference sequence). CDR3 sequence: CASSPRGLDQPQHF. Here the CDR3 DNA reads TGTGCCAGCAGCCCCAGGGGGCTGGACCAGCCCCAGCATTTT.

This chain joins TRBV4-1 and TRBJ2-7; 7 bases are shared with TRBD1. This CDR3 comprises 14 residues. Germline assignment: CDR1 MGHRA and CDR2 YSYEKL. The J segment lost 1 base and the V segment lost 3 bases, leaving 3 bases of the junction unmatched. For the CDR3, the DNA is TGCGCCAGCAGCCAGCTGGGACAGTCCTACGAGCAGTACTTC. Residues: CASSQLGQSYEQYF.

Details on this clone: Sequence at one end of the junction differs from germline and may be a read error. This chain uses TRBV14 with TRBJ2-1; 15 bases map to TRBD2. CDR3 length: 14 amino acids. Germline assignment: CDR1 SGHDN and CDR2 FVKESK. Here the CDR3 reads CASSQGTSGRVPLF. In DNA, the CDR3 is TGTGCCAGCAGCCAAGGGACTAGCGGGAGGGTTCCGCTCTTC.

This clone has only one observation. CDR3 DNA sequence: TGTGCCAGCACCTTACGAGGAACTGAAGCTTTCTTT. Amino acids: CASTLRGTEAFF. The chain links TRBV28 to TRBJ1-1, with D unclear. The CDR3 runs 12 residues. The ends were cut back, 7 bases at V and 5 bases at J, with 11 bases in the middle. Germline loops: CDR1 MDHEN, CDR2 SYDVKM.